These T cell receptor beta chains were read from a single sample in a study of blood T cell repertoires in COVID-19. The assay was immunoSEQ multiplex PCR, and TCRdb's table has in-frame clones only and misses some. Of 71,000 or so clones detected, about nine tenths appear once; the ten largest clones hold less than 6.5%. Sequenced input: peripheral blood. All receptors derive from a woman between 18 and 29 years old with acute or convalescent COVID-19. The CDR3 runs from the conserved cysteine through the conserved F or W. D genes are given only for firm matches.

v_gene: TRBV19; j_gene: TRBJ1-2; len: 14; d_gene: TRBD1; CDR3nt: TGTGCCAGTAGAGGAGACAGGGGTTGGGATGGCTACACCTTC; CDR3aa: CASRGDRGWDGYTF
v_gene: TRBV9; j_gene: TRBJ2-1; len: 15; d_gene: TRBD1; CDR3nt: TGTGCCAGCAGCGACCCGGGACAGGGCTACAATGAGCAGTTCTTC; CDR3aa: CASSDPGQGYNEQFF
v_gene: TRBV6-6; j_gene: TRBJ2-7; len: 15; d_gene: .; CDR3nt: TGTGCCAGCAGTTCGGGACAAAGGGCGCCCTACGAGCAGTACTTC; CDR3aa: CASSSGQRAPYEQYF
v_gene: TRBV7-8; j_gene: TRBJ2-1; len: 16; d_gene: TRBD2; CDR3nt: TGTGCCAGCAGCCCATTCCCGGGACTAGCATACAATGAGCAGTTCTTC; CDR3aa: CASSPFPGLAYNEQFF
v_gene: TRBV6-5; j_gene: TRBJ1-6; len: 16; d_gene: .; CDR3nt: TGTGCCAGCAGTTACTCGAACCAGGGCCCCATGTCACCCCTCCACTTT; CDR3aa: CASSYSNQGPMSPLHF
v_gene: TRBV6-2/TRBV6-3; j_gene: TRBJ1-1; len: 13; d_gene: .; CDR3nt: TGTGCCAGCAGTTTAGGGACTTACAATGAAGCTTTCTTT; CDR3aa: CASSLGTYNEAFF
v_gene: TRBV2; j_gene: TRBJ1-2; len: 13; d_gene: TRBD1; CDR3nt: TGTGCCAGCTCAACGACAGGGGACTATGGCTACACCTTC; CDR3aa: CASSTTGDYGYTF
v_gene: TRBV19; j_gene: TRBJ2-5; len: 14; d_gene: TRBD1; CDR3nt: TGTGCCAGTAGTATGGACAGGTCATCCGAGACCCAGTACTTC; CDR3aa: CASSMDRSSETQYF
v_gene: TRBV1; j_gene: TRBJ2-2; len: 20; d_gene: .; CDR3nt: TGCACCAGCAGCCTAAGGGGGACTAGCGGGGGGTCTACGAACACCGGGGAGCTGTTTTTT; CDR3aa: CTSSLRGTSGGSTNTGELFF
v_gene: TRBV9; j_gene: TRBJ2-3; len: 15; d_gene: .; CDR3nt: TGTGCCAGCAGCGTAGTGGGCAGGCTCACAGATACGCAGTATTTT; CDR3aa: CASSVVGRLTDTQYF
v_gene: TRBV5-6; j_gene: TRBJ2-1; len: 13; d_gene: TRBD1; CDR3nt: TGTGCCAGCGTTAGACAGGGTGAGGGTGAGCAGTTCTTC; CDR3aa: CASVRQGEGEQFF
v_gene: TRBV5-3; j_gene: TRBJ2-5; len: 15; d_gene: .; CDR3nt: TGTGCCAGAAGCTCGTCCCCCGTTCTGAGGGAGACCCAGTACTTC; CDR3aa: CARSSSPVLRETQYF
v_gene: TRBV6-5; j_gene: TRBJ1-6; len: 14; d_gene: .; CDR3nt: TGTGCCAGCAGTCAACAGGGTTGGGAGTCACCCCTCCACTTT; CDR3aa: CASSQQGWESPLHF
v_gene: TRBV11-2; j_gene: TRBJ2-2; len: 15; d_gene: .; CDR3nt: TGTGCCAGCAGGTTCGCCCCCGGGTCCGTCGGGGAGCTGTTTTTT; CDR3aa: CASRFAPGSVGELFF